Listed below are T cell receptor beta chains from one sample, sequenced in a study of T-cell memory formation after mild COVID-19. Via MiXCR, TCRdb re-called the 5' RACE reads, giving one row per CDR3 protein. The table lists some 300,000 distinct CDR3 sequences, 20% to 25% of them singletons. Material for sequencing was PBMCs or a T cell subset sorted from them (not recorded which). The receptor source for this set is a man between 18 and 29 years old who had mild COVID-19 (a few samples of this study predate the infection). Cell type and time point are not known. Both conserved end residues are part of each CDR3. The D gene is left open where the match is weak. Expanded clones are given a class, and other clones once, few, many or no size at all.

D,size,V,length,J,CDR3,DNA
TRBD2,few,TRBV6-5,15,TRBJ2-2,CASRPLAGVTGELFF,TGTGCCAGCAGACCCCTAGCGGGGGTCACCGGGGAGCTGTTTTTT
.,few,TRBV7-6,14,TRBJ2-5,CASSKNSLGETQYF,TGTGCCAGCAGCAAAAACAGCCTGGGGGAGACCCAGTACTTC
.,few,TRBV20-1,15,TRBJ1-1,CSARDGGRGLTEAFF,TGCAGTGCTAGAGATGGGGGGCGCGGGCTCACTGAAGCTTTCTTT
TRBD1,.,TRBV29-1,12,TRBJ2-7,CSVVTGDNEQYF,TGCAGCGTTGTGACAGGGGACAACGAGCAGTACTTC
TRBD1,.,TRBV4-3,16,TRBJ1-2,CASSQEWGQGDYGYTF,TGCGCCAGCAGCCAAGAGTGGGGACAGGGGGACTATGGCTACACCTTC
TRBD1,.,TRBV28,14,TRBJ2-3,CASSSAGGKNTQYF,TGTGCCAGCAGTTCGGCAGGGGGAAAGAATACGCAGTATTTT
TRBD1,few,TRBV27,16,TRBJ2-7,CASSLDSGTGSYEQYF,TGTGCCAGCAGTCTAGATTCCGGGACAGGGAGCTACGAGCAGTACTTC
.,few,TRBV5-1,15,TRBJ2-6,CASSTRGSGANVLTF,TGCGCCAGCAGCACCAGGGGCTCTGGGGCCAACGTCCTGACTTTC
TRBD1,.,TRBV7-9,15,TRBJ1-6,CASSFGQGGNSPLHF,TGTGCCAGCAGCTTTGGACAGGGGGGGAATTCACCCCTCCACTTT
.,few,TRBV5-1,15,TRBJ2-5,CASSIQGPAQETQYF,TGCGCCAGCAGCATCCAAGGGCCAGCCCAAGAGACCCAGTACTTC
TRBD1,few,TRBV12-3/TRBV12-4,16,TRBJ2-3,CASRPGTGGPVDTQYF,TGTGCCAGCAGACCCGGGACAGGGGGCCCTGTAGATACGCAGTATTTT
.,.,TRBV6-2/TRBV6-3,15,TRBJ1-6,CASSYSTLRRSPLHF,TGTGCCAGCAGTTACTCGACGTTACGTCGTTCACCCCTCCACTTT
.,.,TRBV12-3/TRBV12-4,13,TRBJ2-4,CASFTLRTNIQYF,TGTGCCAGCTTCACCCTCCGGACCAACATTCAGTACTTC
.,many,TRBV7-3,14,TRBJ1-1,CASSLGGGYTEAFF,TGTGCCAGCAGCTTAGGGGGCGGATACACTGAAGCTTTCTTT
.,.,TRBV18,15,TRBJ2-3,CASSPVWTATDTQYF,TGTGCCAGCTCACCAGTATGGACAGCCACAGATACGCAGTATTTT
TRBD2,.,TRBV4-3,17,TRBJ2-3,CASSQSAGLAGSDTQYF,TGCGCCAGCAGCCAATCGGCCGGACTAGCGGGGTCAGATACGCAGTATTTT
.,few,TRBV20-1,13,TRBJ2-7,CSASSRGIHEQYF,TGCAGTGCGTCGAGCAGGGGAATCCACGAGCAGTACTTC
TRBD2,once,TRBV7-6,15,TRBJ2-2,CASSLIGEGTGELFF,TGTGCCAGCAGCTTAATTGGGGAGGGCACCGGGGAGCTGTTTTTT
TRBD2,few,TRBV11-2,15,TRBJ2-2,CASSLLAGGTGELFF,TGTGCCAGCAGCTTACTAGCGGGGGGGACCGGGGAGCTGTTTTTT
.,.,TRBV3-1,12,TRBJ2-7,CASSQVIYEQYF,TGTGCCAGCAGCCAAGTGATCTACGAGCAGTACTTC
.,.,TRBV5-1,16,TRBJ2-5,CASREQTGKYQETQYF,TGCGCCAGCAGGGAACAGACAGGAAAGTACCAAGAGACCCAGTACTTC
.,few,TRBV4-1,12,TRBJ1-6,CASSQENSPLHF,TGCGCCAGCAGCCAAGAAAATTCACCCCTCCACTTT
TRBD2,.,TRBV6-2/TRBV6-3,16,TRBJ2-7,CASSYWRGVISYEQYF,TGTGCCAGCAGTTACTGGCGGGGGGTCATCTCCTACGAGCAGTACTTC
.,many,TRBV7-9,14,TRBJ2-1,CASSITGAGNEQFF,TGTGCCAGCAGTATAACGGGGGCAGGGAATGAGCAGTTCTTC
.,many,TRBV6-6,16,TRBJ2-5,CASTLTPQGSQETQYF,TGTGCCAGCACTCTCACGCCTCAGGGGAGCCAAGAGACCCAGTACTTC
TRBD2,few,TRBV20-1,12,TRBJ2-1,CSVAGGYNEQFF,TGCAGTGTGGCGGGGGGGTACAATGAGCAGTTCTTC
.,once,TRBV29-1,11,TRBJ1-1,CSVLWDTEAFF,TGCAGCGTTCTGTGGGACACTGAAGCTTTCTTT
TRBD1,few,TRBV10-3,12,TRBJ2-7,CAIREKTGRQYF,TGTGCCATCAGGGAGAAGACAGGGAGGCAGTACTTC
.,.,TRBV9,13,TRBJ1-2,CASSVEPRSGYTF,TGTGCCAGCAGCGTAGAGCCCCGAAGCGGCTACACCTTC
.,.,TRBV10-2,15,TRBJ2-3,CASSDYRLRTDTQYF,TGCGCCAGCAGTGACTACAGGTTAAGGACAGATACGCAGTATTTT
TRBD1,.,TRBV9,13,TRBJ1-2,CASYSGTGGGYTF,TGTGCCAGCTACTCCGGGACAGGGGGTGGCTACACCTTC
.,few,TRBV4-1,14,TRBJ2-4,CASSQWKAKNIQYF,TGCGCCAGCAGCCAGTGGAAGGCCAAAAACATTCAGTACTTC
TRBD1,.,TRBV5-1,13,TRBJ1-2,CASNSGQGFGYTF,TGCGCCAGCAACTCAGGACAGGGGTTCGGCTACACCTTC
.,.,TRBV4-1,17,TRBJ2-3,CASSQEYFNPRGDTQYF,TGCGCCAGCAGCCAAGAGTACTTCAACCCGAGGGGGGATACGCAGTATTTT
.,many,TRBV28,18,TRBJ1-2,CASSLGRAFRTGGNGYTF,TGTGCCAGCAGTTTAGGCAGGGCCTTCCGGACGGGGGGTAATGGCTACACCTTC
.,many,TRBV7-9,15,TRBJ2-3,CASIPAASGRDTQYF,TGTGCCAGCATCCCCGCCGCCTCGGGGCGGGATACGCAGTATTTT
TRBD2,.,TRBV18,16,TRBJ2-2,CASSPIAGANTGELFF,TGTGCCAGCTCACCAATAGCGGGGGCCAACACCGGGGAGCTGTTTTTT
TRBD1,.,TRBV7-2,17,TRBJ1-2,CASSLGQGAGSNYGYTF,TGTGCCAGCAGCCTCGGACAGGGGGCAGGATCCAACTATGGCTACACCTTC
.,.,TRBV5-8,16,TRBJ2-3,CASSLGYSGVADTQYF,TGTGCCAGCAGCTTGGGGTATTCCGGGGTGGCGGATACGCAGTATTTT
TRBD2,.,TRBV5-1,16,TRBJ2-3,CASSPPSSGGADTQYF,TGCGCCAGCAGCCCTCCTTCTAGCGGGGGGGCAGATACGCAGTATTTT
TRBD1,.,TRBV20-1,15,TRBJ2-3,CSAKVGTGETDTQYF,TGCAGTGCTAAAGTAGGGACAGGGGAAACAGATACGCAGTATTTT
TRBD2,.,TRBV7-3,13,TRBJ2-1,CASSFAGGNEQFF,TGTGCCAGCAGCTTCGCGGGGGGGAATGAGCAGTTCTTC